This T cell receptor (beta chain) comes out of a study of technical replicates of blood from a few donors. Germline CDR1 is SQVTM and CDR2 is ANQGSEA. Trimming removed 2 bases from V and 0 bases from J, with 17 bases in between. The CDR3 covers 16 residues. Assay used: immunoSEQ multiplex PCR; TCRdb lists only in-frame clones, some missing. The sample yields about 70,000 clones, approximately 97% seen once. This chain connects TRBV29-1 to TRBJ2-7; a weak D match, TRBD2 (6 bases). The specimen was T cells isolated from PBMCs. This receptor was identified in a human donor in good health. The CDR3 protein is CSVEKGWGESSYEQYF. The CDR3 bases are TGCAGCGTTGAAAAAGGGTGGGGGGAAAGCTCCTACGAGCAGTACTTC.